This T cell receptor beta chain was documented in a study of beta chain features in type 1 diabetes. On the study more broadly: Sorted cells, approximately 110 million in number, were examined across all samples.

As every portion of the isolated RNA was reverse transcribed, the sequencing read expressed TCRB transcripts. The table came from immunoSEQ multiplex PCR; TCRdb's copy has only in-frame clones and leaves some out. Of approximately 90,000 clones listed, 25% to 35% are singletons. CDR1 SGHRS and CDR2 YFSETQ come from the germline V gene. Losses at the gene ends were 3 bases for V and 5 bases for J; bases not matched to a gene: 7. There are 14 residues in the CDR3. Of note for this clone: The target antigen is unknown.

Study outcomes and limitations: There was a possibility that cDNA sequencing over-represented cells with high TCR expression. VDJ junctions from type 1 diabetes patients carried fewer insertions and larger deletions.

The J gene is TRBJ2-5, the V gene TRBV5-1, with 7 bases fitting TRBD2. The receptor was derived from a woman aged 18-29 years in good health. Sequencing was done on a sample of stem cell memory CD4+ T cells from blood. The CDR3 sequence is CASSSLAGGETQYF. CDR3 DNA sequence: TGCGCCAGCAGCTCTTTAGCGGGCGGGGAGACCCAGTACTTC.